These 5 T cell receptor beta chains were sequenced from one sample in a study of Ad26.COV2.S vaccination and SARS-CoV-2 variants. Treatment defined: some 19 received Ad26.COV2.S at low or high dose, single or two shots; about 5 received placebo; per-sample allocation not given. Repertoires come from day 63 after the first vaccine or placebo injection. TCRdb keeps only in-frame clones here, not all; method: immunoSEQ multiplex PCR. The table lists 440,000 or so clones, roughly 91% of them singletons. Material: peripheral blood, obtained in a trial of Ad26.COV2.S vaccine versus placebo. These receptors all stem from a person between 18 and 65 years old who received the Ad26.COV2.S COVID-19 vaccine or a placebo.

DNA for the CDR3: TGTGCCAGCAGCCCTGGACAGGGCGTCTACGAGCAGTACTTC. Its protein product is CASSPGQGVYEQYF. The J gene is TRBJ2-7, the V gene TRBV28; 8 bases agree with TRBD1. The germline V gene encodes CDR1 MDHEN and CDR2 SYDVKM. This CDR3 is built from 14 residues. V lost 6 bases, J lost 3 bases, and 7 bases stayed unmatched.

The V gene is TRBV3-1 (or the pseudogene TRBV3-2), the J gene TRBJ2-7, with 9 bases aligning to TRBD2. V was clipped by 3 bases and J by 7 bases; unmatched bases: 10. This CDR3 spans 15 amino acids. The germline V gene has CDR1 LGHDT and CDR2 YNNKEL (reference sequence). The CDR3 region is CASSQTPGLAREQYF. In nucleotides, the CDR3 is TGTGCCAGCAGCCAGACCCCGGGACTAGCAAGGGAGCAGTACTTC.

The chain combines TRBV4-2 with TRBJ1-2, with D perhaps TRBD1 (6 bases). Germline CDR1 reads LGHNA; CDR2 reads YNFKEQ. CDR3 length equals 14 residues. Trimming left V 4 bases short and J 3 bases short, with 12 bases between. The CDR3 DNA follows: TGTGCCAGCAGCCCAGGGGAGGGGGACTATGGCTACACCTTC. Translating it yields CASSPGEGDYGYTF.

This chain uses TRBV7-3 with TRBJ1-6; TRBD1 is a possible D gene (5 bases). Looked up from germline, CDR1 is SGHTA and CDR2 is FQGTGA. The CDR3 is made up of 16 amino acids. V shed 0 bases and J shed 2 bases, with 8 bases lying between them. As DNA, the CDR3 is TGTGCCAGCAGCTTAACGGGGGACGCCTATAATTCACCCCTCCACTTT. This sequence encodes CASSLTGDAYNSPLHF.

This chain uses TRBV5-5 with TRBJ2-2, with TRBD2 matching 12 bases. J lost 5 bases, V lost 1 base, and 6 bases had no gene match. Looked up from germline, CDR1 is SGHKS and CDR2 is YYEKEE (reference sequence). CDR3 size: 17 residues. The CDR3 region is CASSLWGLAGGTGELFF. CDR3 nucleotides: TGTGCCAGCAGCTTGTGGGGGCTAGCGGGAGGGACCGGGGAGCTGTTTTTT. Supplemented by reference TRBV5-5 and TRBJ2-2, the full variable domain reads DAGVTQSPTHLIKTRGQQVTLRCSPISGHKSVSWYQQVLGQGPQFIFQYYEKEERGRGNFPDRFSARQFPNYSSELNVNALLLGDSALYLCASSLWGLAGGTGELFFGEGSRLTVL.